This T cell receptor beta chain was documented in a study of siplizumab effects on memory and regulatory T cells. Study-wide results and limits: Of the proliferating CD4+ or CD8+ clones, roughly 75-96% lacked a naive or memory phenotype that could be assigned. Where siplizumab was present, mappable alloreactive CD4+ clones averaged 68.8% Treg-derived, compared with less than 35% in controls. Solely a minor proportion of alloreactive clones could be assigned to unstimulated subsets. Among sequences traceable to unstimulated CD4+ memory cells, alloreactive ones were significantly reduced by siplizumab.

The protocol was immunoSEQ multiplex PCR, while the TCRdb copy is restricted to in-frame clones and leaves out a portion. The repertoire consists of around 100,000 clones, with about nine tenths occurring once and the leading ten covering around 13%. Concerning this clone: Its antigen is unidentified.

V lost 7 bases and J 5 bases, leaving 14 bases between the germline ends. The CDR3 contains 13 residues. Germline V gives CDR1 WSHSY, CDR2 SAAADI. This TCR was recovered from a human donor in good health. The chain combines TRBV10-2 with TRBJ2-5; D not certain. Sequenced sample: non-Treg CD4+ T cells sorted from blood. In nucleotides, the CDR3 is TGCGCCAGCACGGCGGCCATGCCTGAGACCCAGTACTTC. Its translation is CASTAAMPETQYF.